These 26 T cell receptor beta chains were all obtained from the same sample, sequenced in a study of cytomegalovirus exposure and HLA in healthy donors (dated by TCRdb to 2015 to 2018). Library prep was done by the immunoSEQ multiplex PCR assay. What TCRdb holds here is the immuneACCESS table cut down to in-frame rearrangements. Part of the clones is not present; checked against another copy, under half of the missing clones reflect an unresolved V gene, and the others are unexplained. Present in this sample are 150,000 to 200,000 clones, roughly nine tenths of which were seen just once. The ten biggest clones cover about 6% of the sample. Sequencing used PBMCs. The receptors were sampled from a woman aged 30 to 39 in good health and CMV-seronegative.

The chain links TRBV9 to TRBJ2-5; TRBD2 might be the D (7 bases). V was shortened by 6 bases and J by 11 bases, with 17 bases between the two germline ends. Germline CDR1 and CDR2: SGDLS and YYNGEE. This CDR3 is 12 amino acids long. CDR3 amino acids: CASTTDGGRQYF. As DNA, the CDR3 is TGTGCCAGCACCACCGACGGGGGGCGTCAGTACTTC.

The chain combines TRBV5-1 with TRBJ2-7; a weak D match, TRBD1 (6 bases). The V gene lost 4 bases and the J gene lost 6 bases, with 14 bases spanning the gap. The CDR3 length is 13 residues. In germline, CDR1 is SGHRS, CDR2 YFSETQ. As DNA, the CDR3 is TGCGCCAGCAGCCCCTCTTTGGGGGCCGAGCAGTACTTC. This translates into CASSPSLGAEQYF.

The genes are TRBV27 and TRBJ1-5, with D perhaps matching TRBD1 (6 bases). Germline-derived CDR1 and CDR2 are MNHEY and SMNVEV (reference sequence). The V and J ends lost 0 bases and 8 bases respectively, with 14 bases between them. The CDR3 consists of 15 residues. CDR3 DNA sequence: TGTGCCAGCAGTTTATCTCCGGGGGCGAGAGAGCCCCAGCATTTT. Its protein product is CASSLSPGAREPQHF.

The V and J genes are TRBV6-1 and TRBJ2-3; 8 bases match TRBD2. The CDR3 extends over 14 amino acids. V trimming: 10 bases; J trimming: 6 bases; junction bases outside the gene matches: 12. The germline gives CDR1 MNHNS, CDR2 SASEGT. The CDR3 bases are TGTGCCACCTTCCGGGGGGGCCCGTCCGATACGCAGTATTTT. It specifies CATFRGGPSDTQYF.

J is TRBJ2-1 and V is TRBV7-2; maybe TRBD2 (8 bases). CDR3 length: 16 amino acids. The V gene's germline CDR1 is SGHTA and CDR2 FQGNSA. The V and J ends lost 3 bases and 2 bases respectively, with 14 bases between them. CDR3 sequence reads: CASSLGGGTAYNEQFF. In DNA, the CDR3 is TGTGCCAGCAGCTTGGGCGGGGGGACAGCCTACAATGAGCAGTTCTTC.

The chain joins TRBV28 to TRBJ2-5, with 8 nucleotides matching TRBD1. V dropped 6 bases and J dropped 1; count of bases not matched to a gene: 7. Looked up from germline, CDR1 is MDHEN and CDR2 is SYDVKM. There are 15 residues in the CDR3. CDR3 sequence reads: CASRDAGQVQETQYF. The CDR3 nucleotides read TGTGCCAGCAGGGACGCGGGACAGGTCCAAGAGACCCAGTACTTC.

This chain joins TRBV27 and TRBJ2-1, with 8 positions matching TRBD1. Germline CDR1 reads MNHEY; CDR2 reads SMNVEV (reference sequence). The CDR3 has 15 amino acids. V was clipped by 7 bases and J by 7 bases; unmatched bases: 12. The CDR3 nucleotides are TGTGCCAGCACGTTCGGACAGGGCGTTCGGAATGAGCAGTTCTTC. Amino acid sequence: CASTFGQGVRNEQFF.

The gene calls are TRBV7-8 and TRBJ1-3, with D tentatively TRBD1 (6 bases). The V end lost 5 bases, the J end lost 9 bases, and 17 bases lay between the germline ends. This CDR3 contains 14 residues. Looked up from germline, CDR1 is SGHVS and CDR2 is FQNEAQ. In nucleotides, the CDR3 is TGTGCCAGCAGCGAAAACGCAGGGGCCGCCACCATATATTTT. Encoded protein: CASSENAGAATIYF.

The CDR3 protein is CASSLRTPNQPQHF. CDR3 bases: TGTGCCAGCAGCTTGCGAACCCCCAATCAGCCCCAGCATTTT. This rearrangement joins TRBV5-8 to TRBJ1-5, with D hard to call. The V and J ends lost 1 base and 3 bases respectively, with 8 bases between them. The germline gives CDR1 SGHTS, CDR2 YDEGEE. The CDR3 spans 14 residues.

V and J are TRBV30 and TRBJ2-3, with TRBD1 identical over 8 bases. CDR3 length: 17 amino acids. V shed 4 bases and J 3 bases; nucleotides not matched to a gene: 15. Germline loops: CDR1 GTSNPN, CDR2 SVGIG (reference sequence). In DNA, the CDR3 is TGTGCCTGGACCTCAGGGGGCCACACCTTTTTGACAGATACGCAGTATTTT. This codes for CAWTSGGHTFLTDTQYF.

The chain is built from TRBV5-6 and TRBJ1-3; weak D call: TRBD1 (6 bases). This CDR3 is 14 amino acids long. V was shortened by 2 bases and J by 5 bases, with 11 bases between the two germline ends. Germline V CDR1 and CDR2: SGHDT, YYEEEE. CDR3 amino acids: CASSFYRVRNTIYF. The CDR3 DNA reads TGTGCCAGCAGCTTCTACAGGGTACGAAACACCATATATTTT.

This chain links TRBV6-1 with TRBJ1-1, with 8 nucleotides matching TRBD1. Germline V gene sequence: CDR1 MNHNS, CDR2 SASEGT. V dropped 2 bases and J dropped 4; count of bases not matched to a gene: 9. The CDR3 totals 16 residues. The CDR3 spells CASSEPAGGEGTEAFF. The CDR3 DNA is TGTGCCAGCAGTGAACCCGCAGGGGGCGAAGGCACTGAAGCTTTCTTT.

This clone showed up just a few times. V usage is TRBV28 and J usage is TRBJ2-1, with TRBD1 matching 8 bases. The CDR3 runs 16 residues. Germline CDR1 and CDR2: MDHEN and SYDVKM. The V gene end was trimmed by 2 bases and the J gene end by 3 bases; junction bases not matched to a gene: 6. Here the CDR3 DNA reads TGTGCCAGCAGTTTACAGGGGGCCTCCTACTACAATGAGCAGTTCTTC. Residues: CASSLQGASYYNEQFF.

The chain combines TRBV28 with TRBJ2-7; 11 bases match TRBD2. Germline V gene data show CDR1 as MDHEN and CDR2 as SYDVKM. CDR3 length: 13 residues. Losses at the gene ends were 6 bases for V and 7 bases for J; bases not matched to a gene: 5. CDR3 protein: CASRTSGTGEQYF. DNA for the CDR3: TGTGCCAGCAGGACTAGCGGGACGGGGGAGCAGTACTTC.

About this clone itself: Additional DNA sequences in this sample encode the identical CDR3. The chain recombines TRBV11-2 with TRBJ2-7, with D possibly TRBD1 on 6 matching bases. The length of the CDR3 is 14 residues. The germline V gene encodes CDR1 SGHAT and CDR2 FQNNGV. V dropped 1 base and J dropped 2 bases, with 9 bases sitting between them. The CDR3 is CASSLGAGAYEQYF. As DNA, the CDR3 is TGTGCCAGCAGCTTAGGGGCAGGGGCCTACGAGCAGTACTTC.

This rearrangement joins TRBV18 to TRBJ2-2; 7 bases are a match to TRBD1. Germline loops: CDR1 KGHSH, CDR2 LQKENI. The V gene end was trimmed by 6 bases and the J gene end by 6 bases; junction bases not matched to a gene: 10. The CDR3 spans 15 residues. CDR3 sequence (DNA): TGTGCCAGCTCCAGACAGGGTTATCCAGCCGGGGAGCTGTTTTTT. This sequence encodes CASSRQGYPAGELFF.

The rearrangement uses TRBV16 and TRBJ2-7; D is unclear. Germline assignment: CDR1 KGHSY and CDR2 FQNENV. V was pared by 4 bases and J by 3 bases, with 16 bases between. The CDR3 is 15 amino acids. CDR3 amino acids: CASSPTDRRDYEQYF. For the CDR3, the DNA is TGTGCCAGCAGCCCTACAGACCGACGCGACTACGAGCAGTACTTC. The full variable domain, in which reference TRBV16 and TRBJ2-7 provide the parts outside the CDR3, is GEEVAQTPKHLVRGEGQKAKLYCAPIKGHSYVFWYQQVLKNEFKFLISFQNENVFDETGMPKERFSAKCLPNSPCSLEIQATKLEDSAVYFCASSPTDRRDYEQYFGPGTRLTVT.

In its sample, this clone was seen a few times. V usage is TRBV5-1 and J usage is TRBJ2-2; a weak D match, TRBD1 (5 bases). CDR3 length equals 12 residues. Per the germline V gene, CDR1 is SGHRS and CDR2 is YFSETQ. V was trimmed by 5 bases and J by 6 bases, leaving 8 bases between them. CDR3 protein: CASRPGSGELFF. CDR3 DNA sequence: TGCGCCAGCAGGCCAGGGTCCGGGGAGCTGTTTTTT.

V usage is TRBV7-9 and J usage is TRBJ2-2; TRBD1 agrees at 7 bases. From germline, CDR1 is SEHNR and CDR2 FQNEAQ (reference sequence). The CDR3 consists of 15 residues. The trim removed 4 bases at V and 7 bases at J, leaving 9 bases unmatched. In DNA, the CDR3 is TGTGCCAGCAGCTCCGGACAGGTGTACGGCGGGGAGCTGTTTTTT. This gives the protein CASSSGQVYGGELFF.

The V and J genes are TRBV9 and TRBJ1-1, with 9 nucleotides matching TRBD1. V was pared by 3 bases and J by 4 bases, with 7 bases of the junction left unmatched. This CDR3 region has 15 residues. Germline assignment: CDR1 SGDLS and CDR2 YYNGEE. The CDR3 coding sequence is TGTGCCAGCAGCGCCCCCGGACAGGGGTCCACTGAAGCTTTCTTT. Its protein product is CASSAPGQGSTEAFF. Full variable domain (rest looked up from reference TRBV9 and TRBJ1-1): DSGVTQTPKHLITATGQRVTLRCSPRSGDLSVYWYQQSLDQGLQFLIQYYNGEERAKGNILERFSAQQFPDLHSELNLSSLELGDSALYFCASSAPGQGSTEAFFGQGTRLTVV.

This clone was seen a few times. J is TRBJ1-2 and V is TRBV29-1; D might be TRBD1 (6 bases). This CDR3 has 12 amino acids. Per germline, CDR1 SQVTM and CDR2 ANQGSEA. Trimming removed 5 bases from V and 3 bases from J, with 10 bases in between. The DNA for the CDR3 is TGCAGCGTTCATGGACAGTACTATGGCTACACCTTC. Its protein is CSVHGQYYGYTF.

The chain recombines TRBV5-4 with TRBJ1-6; no reliable D call. Germline CDR1 is SGHNT and CDR2 is YYREEE (reference sequence). Trimming removed 4 bases at V and 5 bases at J, with 4 bases between. The length of the CDR3 is 12 residues. Written as DNA, the CDR3 is TGTGCCAGCAGCGCCCATAATTCACCCCTCCACTTT. Its protein is CASSAHNSPLHF.

The chain uses TRBV7-2 and TRBJ1-6; TRBD1 might be the D (6 bases). From germline, CDR1 is SGHTA and CDR2 FQGNSA. The CDR3 is made up of 15 amino acids. V was clipped by 5 bases and J by 11 bases, with 19 bases between them. The CDR3 nucleotides read TGTGCCAGCAGCACAAGGACAGTCGGCGGGACACCCCTCCACTTT. It codes for CASSTRTVGGTPLHF.

The chain uses TRBV19 and TRBJ1-6, with a weak D call TRBD1 (5 bases). In germline, CDR1 is LNHDA, CDR2 SQIVND (reference sequence). This CDR3 comprises 16 residues. The V gene lost 10 bases and the J gene lost 3 bases, with 19 bases spanning the gap. CDR3 nucleotide sequence: TGTGCCACAACTTGGCGATGGGACGGCTATAATTCACCCCTCCACTTT. Translated, it gives CATTWRWDGYNSPLHF.

The chain carries TRBV9 and TRBJ2-6; 7 bases are shared with TRBD1. CDR1 SGDLS and CDR2 YYNGEE come from the germline V gene. There are 20 residues in the CDR3. With V trimmed by 0 bases and J by 0 bases, 12 bases remained unmatched. The CDR3 is CASSVATGDGRPSGANVLTF. DNA for the CDR3: TGTGCCAGCAGCGTAGCTACAGGGGACGGGCGCCCCTCTGGGGCCAACGTCCTGACTTTC.

This sequence joins TRBV11-2 and TRBJ1-1; the D is unclear. Germline CDR1 SGHAT, CDR2 FQNNGV. This CDR3 spans 17 amino acids. The V end lost 5 bases, the J end lost 4 bases, and 23 bases lay between the germline ends. Here the CDR3 DNA reads TGTGCCAGCAGCCTGTCACAGCGGGAGCCGGGTCGCACTGAAGCTTTCTTT. This translates into CASSLSQREPGRTEAFF.